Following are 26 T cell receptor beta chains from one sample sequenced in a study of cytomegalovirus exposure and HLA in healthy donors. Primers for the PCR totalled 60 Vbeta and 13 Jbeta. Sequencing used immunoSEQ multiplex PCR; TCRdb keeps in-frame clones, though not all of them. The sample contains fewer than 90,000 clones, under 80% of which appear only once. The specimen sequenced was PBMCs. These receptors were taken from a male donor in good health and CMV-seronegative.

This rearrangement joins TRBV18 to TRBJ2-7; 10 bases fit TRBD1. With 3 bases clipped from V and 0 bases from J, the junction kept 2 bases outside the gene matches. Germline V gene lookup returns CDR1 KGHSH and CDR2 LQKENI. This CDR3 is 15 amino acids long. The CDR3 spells CASSPRQGASYEQYF. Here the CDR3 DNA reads TGTGCCAGCTCACCGAGACAGGGGGCCTCCTACGAGCAGTACTTC.

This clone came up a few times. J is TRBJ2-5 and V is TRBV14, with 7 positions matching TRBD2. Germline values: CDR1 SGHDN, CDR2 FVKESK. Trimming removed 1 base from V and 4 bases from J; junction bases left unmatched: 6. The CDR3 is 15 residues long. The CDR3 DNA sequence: TGTGCCAGCAGCCAAGTTTTATCGGGAGGAGAGACCCAGTACTTC. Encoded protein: CASSQVLSGGETQYF.

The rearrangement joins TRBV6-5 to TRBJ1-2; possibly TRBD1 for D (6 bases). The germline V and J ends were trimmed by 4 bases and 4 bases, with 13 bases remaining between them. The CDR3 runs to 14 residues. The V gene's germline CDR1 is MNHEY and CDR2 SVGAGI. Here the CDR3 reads CASSSMGASYGYTF. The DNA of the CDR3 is TGTGCCAGCAGTTCCATGGGGGCGAGCTATGGCTACACCTTC.

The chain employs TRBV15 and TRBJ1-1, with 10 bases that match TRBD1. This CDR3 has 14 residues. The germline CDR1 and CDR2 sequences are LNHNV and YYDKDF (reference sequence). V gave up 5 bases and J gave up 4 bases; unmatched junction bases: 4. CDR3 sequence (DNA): TGTGCCACCAGCTCTGGACAGGGGGTCACTGAAGCTTTCTTT. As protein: CATSSGQGVTEAFF.

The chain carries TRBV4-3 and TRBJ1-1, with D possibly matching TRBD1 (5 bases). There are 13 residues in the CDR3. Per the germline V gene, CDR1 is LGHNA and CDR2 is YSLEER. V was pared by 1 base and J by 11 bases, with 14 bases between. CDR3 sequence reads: CASSQAREDRAFF. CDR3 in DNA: TGCGCCAGCAGCCAAGCCAGGGAGGATCGGGCTTTCTTT.

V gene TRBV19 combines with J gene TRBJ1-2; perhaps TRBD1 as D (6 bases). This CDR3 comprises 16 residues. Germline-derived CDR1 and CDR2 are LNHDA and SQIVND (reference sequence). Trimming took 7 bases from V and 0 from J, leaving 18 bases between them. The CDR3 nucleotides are TGTGCCAGTACCAAGTATACGGACAGTTCTAACTATGGCTACACCTTC. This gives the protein CASTKYTDSSNYGYTF.

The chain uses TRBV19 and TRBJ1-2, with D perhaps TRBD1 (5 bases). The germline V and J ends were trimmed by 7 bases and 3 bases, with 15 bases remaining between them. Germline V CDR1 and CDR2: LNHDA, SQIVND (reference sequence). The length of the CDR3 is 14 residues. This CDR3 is CASNPVDSYYGYTF. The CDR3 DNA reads TGTGCCAGTAACCCGGTCGACAGCTACTATGGCTACACCTTC.

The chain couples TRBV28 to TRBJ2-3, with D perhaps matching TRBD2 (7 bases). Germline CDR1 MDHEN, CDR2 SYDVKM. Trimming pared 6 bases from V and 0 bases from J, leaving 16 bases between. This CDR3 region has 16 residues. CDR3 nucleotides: TGTGCCAGCAGCTCGCCCGGGGGGCCTAGCACAGATACGCAGTATTTT. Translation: CASSSPGGPSTDTQYF.

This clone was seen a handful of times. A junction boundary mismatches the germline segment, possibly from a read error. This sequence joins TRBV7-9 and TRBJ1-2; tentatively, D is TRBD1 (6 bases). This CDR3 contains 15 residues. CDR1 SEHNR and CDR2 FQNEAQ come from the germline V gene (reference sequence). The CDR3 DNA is TGCGCCAGCAGCCAAGATAGGGGGTGGGGCTATGGCTACACCTTC. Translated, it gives CASSQDRGWGYGYTF.

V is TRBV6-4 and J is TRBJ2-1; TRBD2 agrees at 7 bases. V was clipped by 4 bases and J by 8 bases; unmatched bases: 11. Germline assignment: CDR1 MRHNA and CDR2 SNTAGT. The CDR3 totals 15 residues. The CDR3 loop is CASSVIGGGPDEQFF. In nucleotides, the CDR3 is TGTGCCAGCAGTGTAATTGGGGGAGGGCCGGATGAGCAGTTCTTC.

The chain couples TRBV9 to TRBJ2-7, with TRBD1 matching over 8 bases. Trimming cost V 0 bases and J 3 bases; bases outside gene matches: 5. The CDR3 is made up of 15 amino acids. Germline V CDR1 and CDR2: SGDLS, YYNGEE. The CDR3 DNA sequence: TGTGCCAGCAGCGTAGGCGGGACAGGTGTCTACGAGCAGTACTTC. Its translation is CASSVGGTGVYEQYF.

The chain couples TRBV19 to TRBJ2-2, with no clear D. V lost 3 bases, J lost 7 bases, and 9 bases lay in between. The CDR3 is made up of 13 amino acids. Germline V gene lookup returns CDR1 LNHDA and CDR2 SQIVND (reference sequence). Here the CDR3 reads CASSIQLGGELFF. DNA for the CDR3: TGTGCCAGTAGTATCCAACTCGGCGGGGAGCTGTTTTTT.

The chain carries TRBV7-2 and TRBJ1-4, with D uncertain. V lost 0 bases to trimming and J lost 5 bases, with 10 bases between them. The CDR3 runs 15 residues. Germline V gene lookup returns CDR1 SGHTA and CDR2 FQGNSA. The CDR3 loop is CASSLAQPRNEKLFF. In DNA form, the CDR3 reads TGTGCCAGCAGCTTAGCGCAACCCAGGAATGAAAAACTGTTTTTT.

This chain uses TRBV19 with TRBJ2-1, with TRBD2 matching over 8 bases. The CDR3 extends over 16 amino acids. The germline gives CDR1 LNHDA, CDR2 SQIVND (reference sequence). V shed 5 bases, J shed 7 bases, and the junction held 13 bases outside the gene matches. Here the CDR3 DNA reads TGTGCCAGTAGTCGACTCGGGAGGGGTCGTGGTAATGAGCAGTTCTTC. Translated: CASSRLGRGRGNEQFF.

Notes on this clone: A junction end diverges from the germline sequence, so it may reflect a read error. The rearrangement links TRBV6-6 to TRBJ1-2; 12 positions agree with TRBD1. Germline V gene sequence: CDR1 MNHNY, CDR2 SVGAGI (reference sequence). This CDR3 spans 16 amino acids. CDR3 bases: TGTGTCAGCAGCTCTTTAACCGGGACAGGGGGCAATGGCTACACCTTC. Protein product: CVSSSLTGTGGNGYTF.

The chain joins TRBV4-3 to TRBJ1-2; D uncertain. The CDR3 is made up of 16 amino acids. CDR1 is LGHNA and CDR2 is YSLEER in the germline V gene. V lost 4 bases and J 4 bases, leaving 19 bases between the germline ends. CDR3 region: CASSPGEGFFSYGYTF. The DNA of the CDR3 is TGCGCCAGCAGCCCCGGGGAGGGTTTTTTTAGCTATGGCTACACCTTC.

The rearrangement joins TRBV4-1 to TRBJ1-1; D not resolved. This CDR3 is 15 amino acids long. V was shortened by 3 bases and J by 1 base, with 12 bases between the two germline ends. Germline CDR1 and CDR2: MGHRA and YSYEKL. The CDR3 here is CASSHPVSANTEAFF. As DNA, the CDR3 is TGCGCCAGCAGCCACCCAGTCAGTGCGAACACTGAAGCTTTCTTT.

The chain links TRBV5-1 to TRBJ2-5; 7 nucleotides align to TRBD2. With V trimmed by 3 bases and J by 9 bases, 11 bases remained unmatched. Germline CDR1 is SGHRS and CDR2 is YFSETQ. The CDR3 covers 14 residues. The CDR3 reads CASSSSGSPEAQYF. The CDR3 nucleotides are TGCGCCAGCAGCTCTAGCGGATCCCCGGAGGCCCAGTACTTC.

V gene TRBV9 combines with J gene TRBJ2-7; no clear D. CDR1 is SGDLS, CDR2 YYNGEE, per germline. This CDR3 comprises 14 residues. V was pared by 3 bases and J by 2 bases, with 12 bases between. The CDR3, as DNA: TGTGCCAGCAGCGCCGGTCGAAATCCCTACGAGCAGTACTTC. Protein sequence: CASSAGRNPYEQYF.

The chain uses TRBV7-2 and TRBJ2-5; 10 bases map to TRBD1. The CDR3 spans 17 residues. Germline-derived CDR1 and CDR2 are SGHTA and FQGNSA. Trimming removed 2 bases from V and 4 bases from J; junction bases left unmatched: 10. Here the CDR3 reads CASSLFGTGVPRETQYF. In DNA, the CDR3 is TGTGCCAGCAGCTTATTCGGGACAGGGGTACCCCGAGAGACCCAGTACTTC.

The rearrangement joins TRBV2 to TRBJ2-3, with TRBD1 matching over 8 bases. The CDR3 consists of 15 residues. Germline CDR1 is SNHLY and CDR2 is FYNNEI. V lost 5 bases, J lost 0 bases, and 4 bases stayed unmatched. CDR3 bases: TGTGCCAGCAGTCGGTGGGACAGGAGCACAGATACGCAGTATTTT. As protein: CASSRWDRSTDTQYF.

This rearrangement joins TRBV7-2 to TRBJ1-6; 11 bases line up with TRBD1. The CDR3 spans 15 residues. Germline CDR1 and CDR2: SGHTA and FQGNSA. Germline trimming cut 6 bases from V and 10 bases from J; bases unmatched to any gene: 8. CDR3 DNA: TGTGCCAGCAGTATAGGACAGGGGGCTCTGTCACCCCTCCACTTT. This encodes CASSIGQGALSPLHF.

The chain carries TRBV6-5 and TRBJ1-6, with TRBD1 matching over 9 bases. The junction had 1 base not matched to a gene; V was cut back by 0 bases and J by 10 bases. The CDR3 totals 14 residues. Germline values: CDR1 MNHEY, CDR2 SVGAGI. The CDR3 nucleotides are TGTGCCAGCAGTTACTCGGACAGGGGCTCACCCCTCCACTTT. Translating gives CASSYSDRGSPLHF.

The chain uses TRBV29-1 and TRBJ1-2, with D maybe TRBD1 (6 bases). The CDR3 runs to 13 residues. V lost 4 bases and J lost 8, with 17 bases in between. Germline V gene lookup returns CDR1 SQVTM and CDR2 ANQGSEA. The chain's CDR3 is CSVVGGAAGGYTF. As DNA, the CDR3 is TGCAGCGTTGTTGGGGGGGCCGCAGGGGGCTACACCTTC.

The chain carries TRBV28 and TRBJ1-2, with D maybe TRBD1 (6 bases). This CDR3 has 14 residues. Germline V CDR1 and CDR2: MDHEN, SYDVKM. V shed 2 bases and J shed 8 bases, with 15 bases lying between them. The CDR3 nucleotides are TGTGCCAGCAGTTTAAACGCACAGGGTCGGGGCTACACCTTC. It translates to CASSLNAQGRGYTF.

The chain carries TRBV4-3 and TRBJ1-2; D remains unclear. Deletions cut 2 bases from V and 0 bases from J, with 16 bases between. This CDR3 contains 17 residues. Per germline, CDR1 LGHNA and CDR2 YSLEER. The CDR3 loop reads CASSQSQRRSSNYGYTF. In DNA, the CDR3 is TGCGCCAGCAGCCAATCCCAGAGGAGATCTTCTAACTATGGCTACACCTTC.